Following are 2 T cell receptor beta chains from one sample sequenced in a study of T cells after yellow fever vaccination. A single record per CDR3 protein comes from TCRdb applying MiXCR to the 5' RACE reads. The sample has 250,000 or so distinct CDR3 sequences, about 3.5% seen once. This specimen consisted of PBMCs, obtained 15 days after the yellow fever booster vaccination. The receptors were gathered from a man between 18 and 35 years old who received the YFV17D yellow fever vaccine.

This clonotype has a count of ten or more. The chain links TRBV27 to TRBJ2-1, with no clear D. Germline V CDR1 and CDR2: MNHEY, SMNVEV (reference sequence). V lost 4 bases, J lost 5 bases, and 12 bases lay in between. CDR3 length: 14 amino acids. The DNA of the CDR3 is TGTGCCAGCAGTTGGTCCAATCTTAACAATGAGCAGTTCTTC. Amino acid sequence: CASSWSNLNNEQFF.

This clonotype was seen at least ten times. The rearrangement links TRBV20-1 to TRBJ2-1; the match to TRBD2 covers 10 bases. J lost 4 bases, V lost 2 bases, and 5 bases had no gene match. The CDR3 consists of 15 residues. Germline CDR1 DFQATT, CDR2 SNEGSKA (reference sequence). The CDR3 bases are TGCAGTGCTAGATACACTAGCGGGGTTTACAATGAGCAGTTCTTC. This encodes CSARYTSGVYNEQFF.